The 8 T cell receptor beta chains in this list originate from one sample, sequenced in a study of OX40 agonist ivuxolimab in advanced cancers. Assay: immunoSEQ multiplex PCR; the TCRdb copy retains only in-frame clones and omits some. The sample carries about 58,000 clones, over 80% recorded once. The specimen was CD4+ or CD8+ T cells sorted from blood, collected in a trial of the OX40 agonist ivuxolimab. All receptors derive from an adult with an advanced solid tumor such as melanoma, head and neck, liver or kidney cancer.

The V call is TRBV7-9, the J call TRBJ2-2; no clear D. V was shortened by 3 bases and J by 8 bases, with 7 bases between the two germline ends. The V gene's germline CDR1 is SEHNR and CDR2 FQNEAQ (reference sequence). This CDR3 comprises 12 residues. The CDR3 protein is CASSFDWGELFF. As DNA, the CDR3 is TGTGCCAGCAGCTTCGACTGGGGGGAGCTGTTTTTT.

This chain joins TRBV5-1 and TRBJ1-2; no clear D. The CDR3 is 14 residues long. CDR1 is SGHRS, CDR2 YFSETQ, per germline. V was trimmed by 0 bases and J by 5 bases, leaving 11 bases between them. CDR3 sequence: CASSLAATGYGYTF. The CDR3 nucleotides are TGCGCCAGCAGCTTGGCAGCGACGGGGTATGGCTACACCTTC.

V usage is TRBV7-9 and J usage is TRBJ1-1; maybe TRBD1 (6 bases). This CDR3 has 14 amino acids. Germline V gene sequence: CDR1 SEHNR, CDR2 FQNEAQ (reference sequence). Trimming took 3 bases from V and 2 from J, leaving 10 bases between them. This chain's CDR3 is CASSFLGANTEAFF. CDR3 nucleotides: TGTGCCAGCAGCTTTCTGGGGGCAAACACTGAAGCTTTCTTT.

This sequence joins TRBV7-9 and TRBJ2-3; 8 bases are a match to TRBD1. Germline V lookup: CDR1 SEHNR, CDR2 FQNEAQ (reference sequence). This CDR3 is 14 amino acids long. The junction had 7 bases not matched to a gene; V was cut back by 5 bases and J by 6 bases. CDR3 sequence: CASSVTGGWDTQYF. The CDR3 region has the DNA TGTGCCAGCAGCGTAACAGGGGGATGGGATACGCAGTATTTT.

This clone was observed once. This chain links TRBV5-6 with TRBJ2-3; 10 bases align to TRBD1. This CDR3 has 15 amino acids. Germline V gene data show CDR1 as SGHDT and CDR2 as YYEEEE. The trim removed 4 bases at V and 3 bases at J, leaving 5 bases unmatched. This chain's CDR3 is CASSMDRGITDTQYF. CDR3 bases: TGTGCCAGCAGCATGGACAGGGGGATTACAGATACGCAGTATTTT. The variable domain in full, completed from reference TRBV5-6 and TRBJ2-3, reads DAGVTQSPTHLIKTRGQQVTLRCSPKSGHDTVSWYQQALGQGPQFIFQYYEEEERQRGNFPDRFSGHQFPNYSSELNVNALLLGDSALYLCASSMDRGITDTQYFGPGTRLTVL.

The chain carries TRBV7-9 and TRBJ1-4, with D maybe TRBD1 (5 bases). Germline V gene sequence: CDR1 SEHNR, CDR2 FQNEAQ (reference sequence). V was cut by 4 bases and J by 8 bases, with 14 bases left in between. The CDR3 covers 14 residues. CDR3 loop: CASSSGQGLEKLFF. CDR3 DNA sequence: TGTGCCAGCAGCTCTGGGCAGGGTCTGGAAAAACTGTTTTTT.

This clone was seen once. The chain employs TRBV7-2 and TRBJ2-7, with D hard to call. The CDR3 runs 14 residues. Germline lookup yields CDR1 SGHTA and CDR2 FQGNSA. V dropped 1 base and J dropped 2 bases, with 9 bases sitting between them. The CDR3 protein is CASSLGTSPYEQYF. CDR3 DNA: TGTGCCAGCAGCTTAGGTACCAGCCCCTACGAGCAGTACTTC.

The chain combines TRBV5-1 with TRBJ1-1, with D perhaps matching TRBD1 (5 bases). Germline V gene sequence: CDR1 SGHRS, CDR2 YFSETQ. V was shortened by 2 bases and J by 3 bases, with 11 bases between the two germline ends. The CDR3 contains 14 residues. Here the CDR3 reads CASSLGEWYTEAFF. The CDR3 region has the DNA TGCGCCAGCAGCTTAGGGGAGTGGTACACTGAAGCTTTCTTT.